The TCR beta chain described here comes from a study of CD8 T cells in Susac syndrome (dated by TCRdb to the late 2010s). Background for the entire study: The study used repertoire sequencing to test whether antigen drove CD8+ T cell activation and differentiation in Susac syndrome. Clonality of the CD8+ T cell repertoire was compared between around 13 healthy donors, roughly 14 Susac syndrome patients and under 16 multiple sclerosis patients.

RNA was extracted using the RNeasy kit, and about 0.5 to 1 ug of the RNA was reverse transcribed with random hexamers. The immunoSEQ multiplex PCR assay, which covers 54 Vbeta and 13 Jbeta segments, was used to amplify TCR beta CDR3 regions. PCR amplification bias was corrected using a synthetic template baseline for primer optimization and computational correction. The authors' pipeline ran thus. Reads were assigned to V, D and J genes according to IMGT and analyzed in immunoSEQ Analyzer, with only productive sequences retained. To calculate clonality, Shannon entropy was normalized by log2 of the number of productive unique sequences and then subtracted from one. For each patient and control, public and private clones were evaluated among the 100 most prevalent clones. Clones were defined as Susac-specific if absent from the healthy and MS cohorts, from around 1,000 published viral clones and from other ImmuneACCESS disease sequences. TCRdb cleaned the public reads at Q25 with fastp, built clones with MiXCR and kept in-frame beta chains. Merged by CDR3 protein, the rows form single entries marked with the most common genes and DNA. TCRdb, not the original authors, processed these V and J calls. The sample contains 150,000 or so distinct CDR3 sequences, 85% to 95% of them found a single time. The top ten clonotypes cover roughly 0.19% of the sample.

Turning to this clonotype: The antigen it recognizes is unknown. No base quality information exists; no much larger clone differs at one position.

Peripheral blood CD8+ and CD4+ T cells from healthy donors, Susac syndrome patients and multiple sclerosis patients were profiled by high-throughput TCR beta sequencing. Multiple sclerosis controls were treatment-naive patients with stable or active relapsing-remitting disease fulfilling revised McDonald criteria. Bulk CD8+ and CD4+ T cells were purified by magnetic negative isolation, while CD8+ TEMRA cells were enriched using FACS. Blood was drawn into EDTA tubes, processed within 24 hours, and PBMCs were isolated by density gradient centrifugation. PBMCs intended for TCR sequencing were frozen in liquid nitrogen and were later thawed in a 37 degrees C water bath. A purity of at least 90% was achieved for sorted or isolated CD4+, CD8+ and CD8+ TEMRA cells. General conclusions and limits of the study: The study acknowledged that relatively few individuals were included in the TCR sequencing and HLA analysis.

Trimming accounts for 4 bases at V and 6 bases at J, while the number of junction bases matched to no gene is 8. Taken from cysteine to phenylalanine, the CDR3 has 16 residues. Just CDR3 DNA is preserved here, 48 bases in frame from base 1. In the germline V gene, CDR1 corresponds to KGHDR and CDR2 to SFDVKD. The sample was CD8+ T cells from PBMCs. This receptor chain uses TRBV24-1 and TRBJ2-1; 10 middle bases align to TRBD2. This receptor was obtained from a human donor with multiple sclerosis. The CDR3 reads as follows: CATSELPGLAINEQFF. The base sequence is TGTGCCACCAGTGAGCTACCGGGACTAGCGATCAATGAGCAGTTCTTC.